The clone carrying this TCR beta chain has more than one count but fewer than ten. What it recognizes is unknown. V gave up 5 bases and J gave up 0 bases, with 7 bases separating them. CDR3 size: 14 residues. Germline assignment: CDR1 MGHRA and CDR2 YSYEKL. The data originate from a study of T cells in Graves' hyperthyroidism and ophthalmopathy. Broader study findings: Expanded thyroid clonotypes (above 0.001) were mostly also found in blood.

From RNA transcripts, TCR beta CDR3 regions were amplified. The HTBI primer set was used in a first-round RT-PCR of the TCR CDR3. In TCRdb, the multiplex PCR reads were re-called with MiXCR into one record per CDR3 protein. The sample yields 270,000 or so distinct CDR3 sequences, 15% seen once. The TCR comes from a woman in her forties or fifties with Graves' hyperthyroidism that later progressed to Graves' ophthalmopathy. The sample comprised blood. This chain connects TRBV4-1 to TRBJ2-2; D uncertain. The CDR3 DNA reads TGCGCCAGCAGCTGGCAAGCGAACACCGGGGAGCTGTTTTTT. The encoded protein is CASSWQANTGELFF.